Listed below are T cell receptor beta chains from one sample, sequenced in a study of cytomegalovirus exposure and HLA in healthy donors. Measured with immunoSEQ multiplex PCR; TCRdb has only the in-frame clones, and not every one. The specimen's table records about 170,000 clones. The source material was PBMCs. Source of these receptors: a woman between 55 and 75 years old in good health and CMV-seronegative. Both conserved end residues are part of each CDR3. The D gene is left open where the match is weak.

>TRBV18|TRBJ2-7|-
CASSPIARGYEQYF
TGTGCCAGCTCACCCATTGCGAGAGGTTACGAGCAGTACTTC
>TRBV5-6|TRBJ1-4|-
CASSLIGREGEKLFF
TGTGCCAGCAGCTTGATTGGCAGGGAAGGTGAAAAACTGTTTTTT
>TRBV30|TRBJ2-2|-
CAWSPGLTYTGELFF
TGTGCCTGGAGTCCGGGACTGACGTACACCGGGGAGCTGTTTTTT
>TRBV27|TRBJ2-2|TRBD2
CASSPGLANTGELFF
TGTGCCAGCAGTCCCGGACTAGCGAACACCGGGGAGCTGTTTTTT
>TRBV9|TRBJ2-2|TRBD1
CASSAGTGAGELFF
TGTGCCAGCAGCGCAGGGACAGGGGCCGGGGAGCTGTTTTTT
>TRBV2|TRBJ2-7|-
CASSDYVVYEQYF
TGTGCCAGCAGTGATTATGTCGTCTACGAGCAGTACTTC
>TRBV19|TRBJ2-7|TRBD1
CASSRQGAYEQYF
TGTGCCAGTAGTCGGCAGGGGGCCTACGAGCAGTACTTC
>TRBV6-1|TRBJ1-5|TRBD1
CASSVGTGLGPQHF
TGTGCCAGCAGTGTAGGGACAGGGCTCGGGCCCCAGCATTTT
>TRBV7-3|TRBJ1-3|-
CASSPHEGNTIYF
TGTGCCAGCAGCCCACATGAAGGAAACACCATATATTTT
>TRBV4-3|TRBJ2-7|TRBD1
CASSIRQGHYEQYF
TGCGCCAGCAGCATAAGACAGGGGCATTACGAGCAGTACTTC
>TRBV4-2|TRBJ1-1|-
CASSQDGTGGNTEAFF
TGTGCCAGCAGCCAAGATGGGACCGGGGGTAATACTGAAGCTTTCTTT
>TRBV6-5|TRBJ2-7|TRBD2
CASSYGGTSGYEQYF
TGTGCCAGCAGTTACGGGGGGACTAGCGGTTACGAGCAGTACTTC
>TRBV4-3|TRBJ2-7|TRBD1
CASSQRTNRQGMNEQYF
TGCGCCAGCAGCCAAAGGACGAACCGACAGGGTATGAACGAGCAGTACTTC
>TRBV4-2|TRBJ2-5|TRBD2
CASSRTSGSTETQYF
TGTGCCAGCAGCCGTACTAGCGGGAGTACGGAGACCCAGTACTTC
>TRBV10-1|TRBJ1-5|TRBD1
CASGGRYRGQNLNQPQHF
TGCGCCAGCGGTGGTAGATACAGGGGGCAAAATCTCAATCAGCCCCAGCATTTT
>TRBV18|TRBJ1-4|TRBD1
CASSPVDRVEKLFF
TGTGCCAGCTCACCAGTGGACAGGGTTGAAAAACTGTTTTTT
>TRBV7-2|TRBJ1-2|TRBD1
CASSFRDRVDYTF
TGTGCCAGCAGCTTCCGGGACAGGGTTGACTACACCTTC
>TRBV9|TRBJ2-7|-
CASSVDDSYEQYF
TGTGCCAGCAGCGTAGACGACAGCTACGAGCAGTACTTC
>TRBV9|TRBJ1-2|TRBD1
CASSPFDRAYGYTF
TGTGCCAGCAGCCCTTTCGACAGGGCGTACGGCTACACCTTC
>TRBV6-5|TRBJ1-2|-
CASYRPSGGYTF
TGTGCCAGCTACAGGCCTTCGGGCGGCTACACCTTC
>TRBV6-4|TRBJ1-5|-
CASSGELGGPQHF
TGTGCCAGCAGCGGGGAGCTCGGCGGGCCCCAGCATTTT
>TRBV11-3|TRBJ2-2|TRBD2
CASSRGLADTGELFF
TGTGCCAGCAGCCGGGGACTAGCGGACACCGGGGAGCTGTTTTTT
>TRBV11-2|TRBJ1-1|-
CASSSTLNTEAFF
TGTGCCAGCAGCTCCACACTGAACACTGAAGCTTTCTTT
>TRBV7-8|TRBJ2-3|TRBD2
CASSLGLAGLTDTQYF
TGTGCCAGCAGCTTAGGACTAGCGGGTCTCACAGATACGCAGTATTTT
>TRBV19|TRBJ1-1|TRBD1
CASSMRTGKNTEAFF
TGTGCCAGTAGTATGCGGACAGGAAAAAACACTGAAGCTTTCTTT
>TRBV10-3|TRBJ2-1|TRBD1
CAISADPTGAPYNEQFF
TGTGCCATCAGTGCCGACCCAACAGGGGCTCCCTACAATGAGCAGTTCTTC
>TRBV5-4|TRBJ2-1|-
CASSLTSSYNEQFF
TGTGCCAGCAGCCTGACTAGCTCCTACAATGAGCAGTTCTTC
>TRBV2|TRBJ1-6|TRBD1
CASPASGQGNSPLHF
TGTGCCAGCCCAGCGTCTGGACAGGGAAATTCACCCCTCCACTTT
>TRBV5-1|TRBJ2-1|TRBD2
CASSFLGSASGVVYNEQFF
TGCGCCAGCAGCTTCCTTGGGAGCGCTAGCGGGGTAGTATACAATGAGCAGTTCTTC
>TRBV4-3|TRBJ2-4|TRBD2
CASSPHASGGPGWAKNIQYF
TGCGCCAGCAGCCCACATGCTAGCGGGGGACCCGGATGGGCCAAAAACATTCAGTACTTC
>TRBV7-6|TRBJ1-6|-
CASRARGSGSPLHF
TGTGCCAGCAGGGCTAGGGGTTCAGGGTCACCCCTCCACTTT
>TRBV18|TRBJ2-7|-
CASSPWAGGPPEQYF
TGTGCCAGCTCACCCTGGGCAGGGGGGCCCCCCGAGCAGTACTTC
>TRBV14|TRBJ1-2|-
CASSPRGNYGYTF
TGTGCCAGCAGCCCGCGGGGTAACTATGGCTACACCTTC
>TRBV11-2|TRBJ2-1|-
CASSLGAYNEQFF
TGTGCCAGCAGCTTAGGGGCTTACAATGAGCAGTTCTTC
>TRBV5-6|TRBJ2-7|-
CASSLYAGSSYEQYF
TGTGCCAGCAGCCTTTACGCGGGGTCCTCCTACGAGCAGTACTTC
>TRBV10-2|TRBJ2-7|TRBD2
CASSGTSGSSYEQYF
TGCGCCAGCAGTGGGACTAGCGGGAGCTCCTACGAGCAGTACTTC
>TRBV6-5|TRBJ2-1|-
CASSYWRGRDEQFF
TGTGCCAGCAGTTATTGGAGGGGGCGGGATGAGCAGTTCTTC
>TRBV5-1|TRBJ2-5|TRBD1
CASSLGATGGAETQYF
TGCGCCAGCAGCTTGGGGGCGACAGGGGGCGCGGAGACCCAGTACTTC
>TRBV9|TRBJ1-1|-
CASSVADSTEASF
TGTGCCAGCAGCGTAGCCGATTCGACTGAAGCTTCCTTT
>TRBV5-1|TRBJ1-4|-
CASSLEGEGKLFF
TGCGCCAGCAGCTTGGAAGGAGAGGGAAAACTGTTTTTT
>TRBV27|TRBJ2-7|TRBD2
CASSTHPSGESYEQYF
TGTGCCAGCAGTACACACCCTAGCGGGGAAAGCTACGAGCAGTACTTC
>TRBV9|TRBJ1-5|-
CASSVAGGNQPQHF
TGTGCCAGCAGCGTAGCCGGGGGCAATCAGCCCCAGCATTTT
>TRBV27|TRBJ1-5|-
CASSQSTEWGNQPQHF
TGTGCCAGCAGTCAATCGACTGAGTGGGGCAATCAGCCCCAGCATTTT
>TRBV10-3|TRBJ2-1|TRBD1
CAISLDRAYNEQFF
TGTGCCATCAGCTTGGACAGGGCATACAATGAGCAGTTCTTC
>TRBV9|TRBJ1-2|-
CASNVEQGADGYTF
TGTGCCAGCAACGTAGAACAGGGTGCCGATGGGTACACCTTC
>TRBV29-1|TRBJ2-5|TRBD1
CSIRQGETQYF
TGCAGCATACGACAGGGAGAGACCCAGTACTTC
>TRBV6-4|TRBJ2-7|TRBD2
CASSDVQLAVNYEQYF
TGTGCCAGCAGTGACGTCCAACTAGCGGTAAACTACGAGCAGTACTTC